This T cell receptor (beta chain) was sequenced during a study of T-cell memory formation after mild COVID-19. Across the whole study: TCR clusters mostly belonged to single donors. Study outcomes and limitations: The authors did not confirm SARS-CoV-2 specificity of second-wave clones peaking day 37. Some SARS-CoV-2-responding clones were already detected in memory before infection. Later expanders leaned CD4+, whereas clones that contracted between day 15 and 85 were balanced CD4/CD8.

MiXCR, applied by TCRdb to the 5' RACE reads, yields one record per CDR3 protein. The sample lists roughly 300,000 distinct CDR3 sequences, less than 9.5% seen once, with around a fifth in the top ten. With regard to this clonotype: Its antigen is as yet unknown.

The source is a man between 18 and 35 years old who had mild COVID-19 (a few samples of this study predate the infection). Cell type and time point are not known. Material for sequencing was PBMCs or a T cell subset sorted from them (not recorded which).

The CDR3: CASSESGGRGGDEQFF. The CDR3 DNA reads TGTGCCAGCAGTGAATCTGGTGGGAGGGGTGGCGATGAGCAGTTCTTC. This chain connects TRBV25-1 to TRBJ2-1, with 7 bases lining up with TRBD2. Germline values: CDR1 MGHDK, CDR2 SYGVNS. The length of the CDR3 is 16 residues. The trim removed 1 base at V and 8 bases at J, leaving 11 bases unmatched.